This T cell receptor (beta chain) was sequenced during a study of patients and donors after allogeneic stem cell transplantation. CDR3 size: 16 residues. V dropped 2 bases and J dropped 2 bases, with 13 bases sitting between them. TCRdb analysed the RT-PCR reads with MiXCR anew, one entry per CDR3 protein. The repertoire includes about 110,000 distinct CDR3 sequences, roughly 37% of them detected once, and under 30% sits in the top ten. This clonotype has just a few counts. The V and J genes are TRBV12-3 or TRBV12-4 and TRBJ2-1; possibly TRBD2 for D (6 bases). Sequencing input: blood, either unsorted or a sorted T cell fraction (not recorded which). The sequence came from a human donor who was either an allogeneic HSCT recipient or a stem cell or donor lymphocyte infusion donor (not recorded which). It is not recorded whose cells these are; they may come from a transplant donor. Written as DNA, the CDR3 is TGTGCCAGCAGTTTACGAGTGGAGGGGCCCTACAATGAGCAGTTCTTC. Amino acid sequence: CASSLRVEGPYNEQFF.